Listed here are 32 T cell receptor beta chains from one sample, sequenced in a study of lymphopenia after photon versus proton radiotherapy. Here immunoSEQ multiplex PCR was the method, and the copy in TCRdb shows in-frame clones only, minus some. This table has tens of thousands of clones, more than 85% appearing once. Sample: peripheral blood, taken from a patient treated with photon-based radiotherapy. The receptors shown here come from a woman in her thirties or forties with cholangiocarcinoma.

The chain employs TRBV7-9 and TRBJ1-3; D gene unclear. Germline assignment: CDR1 SEHNR and CDR2 FQNEAQ (reference sequence). V dropped 1 base and J dropped 4 bases, with 8 bases sitting between them. The CDR3 loop spans 14 amino acids. The CDR3 region is CASSLDQGGNTIYF. CDR3 coding DNA: TGTGCCAGCAGCTTAGACCAAGGAGGAAACACCATATATTTT.

This chain uses TRBV7-9 with TRBJ2-2, with D perhaps assigned TRBD1 or TRBD2 (6 bases each). The CDR3 covers 14 residues. The germline V gene encodes CDR1 SEHNR and CDR2 FQNEAQ (reference sequence). V gave up 4 bases and J gave up 4 bases, with 10 bases separating them. This CDR3 reads CASSSGATTGELFF. For the CDR3, the DNA is TGTGCCAGCAGCTCGGGGGCGACCACCGGGGAGCTGTTTTTT.

The chain uses TRBV27 and TRBJ2-4; D is perhaps TRBD2 (6 bases). Germline values: CDR1 MNHEY, CDR2 SMNVEV (reference sequence). V dropped 2 bases and J dropped 7 bases, with 12 bases sitting between them. CDR3 size: 14 residues. CDR3 bases: TGTGCCAGCAGTTTAACGGGACGGGGGAACATTCAGTACTTC. Its protein product is CASSLTGRGNIQYF.

V gene TRBV13 combines with J gene TRBJ2-7; 7 bases are shared with TRBD1. V trimming: 5 bases; J trimming: 3 bases; junction bases outside the gene matches: 7. Per the germline V gene, CDR1 is PRHDT and CDR2 is FYEKMQ (reference sequence). This CDR3 is built from 14 residues. The CDR3 here is CASSQKGQDYEQYF. Here the CDR3 DNA reads TGTGCCAGCAGCCAAAAAGGACAGGACTACGAGCAGTACTTC.

The CDR3 spells CASSPSGDRRNSPLHF. CDR3 DNA: TGTGCCAGTAGTCCCTCAGGGGATCGCAGAAATTCACCCCTCCACTTT. This sequence joins TRBV19 and TRBJ1-6; D might be TRBD1 (6 bases). CDR3 length: 16 residues. Deletions cut 5 bases from V and 7 bases from J, with 18 bases between. Germline CDR1 is LNHDA and CDR2 is SQIVND (reference sequence).

The rearrangement links TRBV2 to TRBJ1-2; no reliable D call. Germline V lookup: CDR1 SNHLY, CDR2 FYNNEI. The length of the CDR3 is 14 residues. The V end was cut by 3 bases, the J end by 1 base, with 9 bases between. The CDR3 spells CASSDQRNNYGYTF. CDR3 DNA sequence: TGTGCCAGCAGTGACCAGAGAAATAACTATGGCTACACCTTC.

The chain carries TRBV5-6 and TRBJ2-2; TRBD2 matches at 7 bases. Germline V CDR1 and CDR2: SGHDT, YYEEEE. Trimming removed 5 bases from V and 4 bases from J; junction bases left unmatched: 5. The CDR3 runs to 14 residues. CDR3 in DNA: TGTGCCAGCAGGCGGGGGAAGTTCACCGGGGAGCTGTTTTTT. This sequence encodes CASRRGKFTGELFF.

The chain uses TRBV7-9 and TRBJ2-7; 8 bases map to TRBD2. V shed 5 bases, J shed 4 bases, and the junction held 10 bases outside the gene matches. Germline loops: CDR1 SEHNR, CDR2 FQNEAQ (reference sequence). The CDR3 runs 15 residues. The CDR3 sequence is CASSPPGGGSYEQYF. The CDR3, as DNA: TGTGCCAGCAGCCCCCCGGGAGGGGGTTCTTACGAGCAGTACTTC.

Written as DNA, the CDR3 is TGTGCCATCGGGACTAACCGGAATGAGCAGTTCTTC. Translation: CAIGTNRNEQFF. The chain couples TRBV7-9 to TRBJ2-1; 7 bases fit TRBD2. Germline values: CDR1 SEHNR, CDR2 FQNEAQ (reference sequence). Trimming took 10 bases from V and 7 from J; bases not matched to a gene: 7. The CDR3 totals 12 residues.

This chain joins TRBV6-1 and TRBJ1-6, with 7 bases lining up with TRBD1. The V and J ends lost 1 base and 10 bases, in that order; junction bases with no gene match: 13. The CDR3 spans 17 residues. Germline V gene sequence: CDR1 MNHNS, CDR2 SASEGT. The CDR3 region has the DNA TGTGCCAGCAGTGAAGTTGCGGCAGGGGGATTGAGGTCACCCCTCCACTTT. This gives the protein CASSEVAAGGLRSPLHF.

The rearrangement uses TRBV4-1 and TRBJ1-5; D is unresolved. This CDR3 spans 16 amino acids. Looked up from germline, CDR1 is MGHRA and CDR2 is YSYEKL. Trimming removed 3 bases at V and 4 bases at J, with 16 bases between. The CDR3 bases are TGCGCCAGCAGCCACCAAAAAGGAGAGCCGAATCAGCCCCAGCATTTT. Translation gives CASSHQKGEPNQPQHF.

J is TRBJ1-1 and V is TRBV7-3; D gene ambiguous. The CDR3 covers 12 residues. From germline, CDR1 is SGHTA and CDR2 FQGTGA. V lost 5 bases and J 10 bases, leaving 14 bases between the germline ends. The CDR3 bases are TGTGCCAGCAGCCCCGCGGAAGGAGGAGCTTTCTTT. Protein: CASSPAEGGAFF.

The CDR3 spells CASRRDRGRDYGYTF. As DNA, the CDR3 is TGCGCCAGCAGGAGAGACAGGGGGCGGGACTATGGCTACACCTTC. V usage is TRBV5-1 and J usage is TRBJ1-2; 10 positions agree with TRBD1. The junction had 7 bases not matched to a gene; V was cut back by 5 bases and J by 3 bases. The CDR3 is 15 amino acids. Germline V lookup: CDR1 SGHRS, CDR2 YFSETQ.

The chain has TRBV18 and TRBJ1-2; the match to TRBD1 covers 8 bases. CDR1 and CDR2 (germline): KGHSH, LQKENI. This CDR3 contains 15 residues. Unmatched junction bases numbered 9, after V lost 4 bases and J lost 5 bases. CDR3 sequence reads: CASSRQGGTGYGYTF. DNA of the CDR3: TGTGCCAGCTCACGCCAGGGAGGGACAGGATATGGCTACACCTTC. The whole variable domain, remainder taken from reference TRBV18 and TRBJ1-2, is NAGVMQNPRHLVRRRGQEARLRCSPMKGHSHVYWYRQLPEEGLKFMVYLQKENIIDESGMPKERFSAEFPKEGPSILRIQQVVRGDSAAYFCASSRQGGTGYGYTFGSGTRLTVV.

This chain uses TRBV28 with TRBJ1-6, with D possibly matching TRBD1 (6 bases). Deletions cut 6 bases from V and 0 bases from J, with 21 bases between. CDR1 is MDHEN, CDR2 SYDVKM, per germline. This CDR3 comprises 19 residues. The CDR3 sequence: CASSPYRYRDYSYNSPLHF. In DNA form, the CDR3 reads TGTGCCAGCAGCCCGTACCGTTACAGGGACTACTCCTATAATTCACCCCTCCACTTT.

The CDR3 nucleotides are TGTGCCAGCAGTTACTCGAATGGAAACACCATATATTTT. Its translation is CASSYSNGNTIYF. The V call is TRBV6-5, the J call TRBJ1-3; D unresolved. Trimming took 0 bases from V and 3 from J, leaving 3 bases between them. The germline V gene encodes CDR1 MNHEY and CDR2 SVGAGI. CDR3 size: 13 residues.

The V gene is TRBV2, the J gene TRBJ2-2, with D maybe TRBD2 (5 bases). Trimming shortened V by 11 bases and J by 0 bases, and 16 bases separated the two germline ends. Per germline, CDR1 SNHLY and CDR2 FYNNEI. The CDR3 is made up of 15 amino acids. The CDR3 region has the DNA TGTGCCCGAAGAGCGACGCGGGCGAACACCGGGGAGCTGTTTTTT. Amino acids: CARRATRANTGELFF.

This chain links TRBV6-5 with TRBJ1-5; 10 nucleotides match TRBD1. Unmatched junction bases numbered 2, after V lost 4 bases and J lost 2 bases. CDR3 size: 15 residues. The germline gives CDR1 MNHEY, CDR2 SVGAGI. This chain's CDR3 is CASSSGTGGNQPQHF. CDR3 bases: TGTGCCAGCAGTTCAGGGACAGGGGGCAATCAGCCCCAGCATTTT.

The V gene is TRBV28, the J gene TRBJ1-6; no clear D gene. Deletions cut 6 bases from V and 5 bases from J, with 14 bases between. CDR1 is MDHEN, CDR2 SYDVKM, per germline. The CDR3 contains 15 residues. This CDR3 reads CASSFTWKNNSPLHF. The DNA for the CDR3 is TGTGCCAGCAGCTTTACCTGGAAAAATAATTCACCCCTCCACTTT. The entire variable domain, with the rest obtained from reference TRBV28 and TRBJ1-6, is as follows: DVKVTQSSRYLVKRTGEKVFLECVQDMDHENMFWYRQDPGLGLRLIYFSYDVKMKEKGDIPEGYSVSREKKERFSLILESASTNQTSMYLCASSFTWKNNSPLHFGNGTRLTVT.

This clone was observed a handful of times. The V call is TRBV29-1, the J call TRBJ1-1; 7 bases are a match to TRBD1. With 7 bases clipped from V and 4 bases from J, the junction kept 12 bases outside the gene matches. CDR1 is SQVTM and CDR2 is ANQGSEA in the germline V gene. The CDR3 is made up of 14 amino acids. The CDR3 DNA reads as TGCAGCGGAGACAGGGTCGAGAGGGGCACTGAAGCTTTCTTT. Protein product: CSGDRVERGTEAFF.

The chain recombines TRBV6-1 with TRBJ1-4; D remains unclear. Per the germline V gene, CDR1 is MNHNS and CDR2 is SASEGT. The V end was cut by 3 bases, the J end by 8 bases, with 13 bases between. There are 14 residues in the CDR3. CDR3 in DNA: TGTGCCAGCAGTGAGGAGGGCCTTTGGGAAAAACTGTTTTTT. Translated: CASSEEGLWEKLFF.

The chain recombines TRBV19 with TRBJ2-2, with D perhaps matching TRBD2 (6 bases). V lost 4 bases, J lost 5 bases, and 11 bases lay in between. Germline V CDR1 and CDR2: LNHDA, SQIVND (reference sequence). This CDR3 is built from 14 residues. The CDR3 protein is CASSREGGTGELFF. The CDR3 DNA reads as TGTGCCAGTAGTAGAGAGGGAGGTACCGGGGAGCTGTTTTTT.

V is TRBV6-5 and J is TRBJ1-6; perhaps TRBD1 as D (6 bases). Germline-derived CDR1 and CDR2 are MNHEY and SVGAGI. The V end was cut by 7 bases, the J end by 7 bases, with 17 bases between. The CDR3 has 15 amino acids. DNA of the CDR3: TGTGCCAGCAACCCGACCAAGGGGGGGAATTCACCCCTCCACTTT. This codes for CASNPTKGGNSPLHF.

The V gene is TRBV6-5, the J gene TRBJ1-4; D call uncertain. The germline gives CDR1 MNHEY, CDR2 SVGAGI. The V gene lost 2 bases and the J gene lost 8 bases, with 18 bases spanning the gap. The length of the CDR3 is 16 residues. The CDR3 region has the DNA TGTGCCAGCAGTTACATATTGGATTCTGGCAGGGAAAAACTGTTTTTT. It specifies CASSYILDSGREKLFF.

In its sample, this clone was seen once. CDR3 in DNA: TGTGCCAGCAGCTCCGGGACAGGGATACCCGGGGCCAACGTCCTGACTTTC. Translating gives CASSSGTGIPGANVLTF. The genes are TRBV5-4 and TRBJ2-6; 9 bases align to TRBD1. CDR3 length: 17 residues. V lost 3 bases, J lost 4 bases, and 8 bases stayed unmatched. The germline gives CDR1 SGHNT, CDR2 YYREEE (reference sequence).

This clone was seen only once. This chain uses TRBV2 with TRBJ2-7; TRBD1 matches at 9 bases. The CDR3 runs 13 residues. V lost 8 bases to trimming and J lost 3 bases; unmatched junction nucleotides: 5. The germline CDR1 and CDR2 sequences are SNHLY and FYNNEI. In DNA, the CDR3 is TGTGCCAGCCGGACAGGGGACTACTACGAGCAGTACTTC. It specifies CASRTGDYYEQYF.

The V and J genes are TRBV11-1 and TRBJ1-1; 8 bases fit TRBD1. The germline V gene has CDR1 SGHAT and CDR2 FQDESV (reference sequence). This CDR3 is 13 amino acids long. Unmatched junction bases numbered 1, after V lost 4 bases and J lost 3 bases. CDR3 loop: CASSSDRDTEAFF. CDR3 DNA sequence: TGTGCCAGCAGCTCGGACAGGGACACTGAAGCTTTCTTT.

This chain connects TRBV29-1 to TRBJ2-1; D gene ambiguous. The CDR3 has 16 amino acids. Germline V CDR1 and CDR2: SQVTM, ANQGSEA. V lost 0 bases and J lost 0, with 12 bases in between. The DNA of the CDR3 is TGCAGCGTTGAAGATCGCTTCAGGAGCTCCTACAATGAGCAGTTCTTC. Translated, it gives CSVEDRFRSSYNEQFF.

The rearrangement links TRBV6-1 to TRBJ1-1; 8 bases agree with TRBD1. V dropped 6 bases and J dropped 6; count of bases not matched to a gene: 9. Per the germline V gene, CDR1 is MNHNS and CDR2 is SASEGT. There are 14 residues in the CDR3. CDR3 DNA: TGTGCCAGCAGGGCAACAGGGGGGATGGCTGAAGCTTTCTTT. Protein sequence: CASRATGGMAEAFF.

This chain uses TRBV27 with TRBJ1-1; D ambiguous. The germline V gene has CDR1 MNHEY and CDR2 SMNVEV (reference sequence). The CDR3 contains 15 residues. Trimming cost V 6 bases and J 0 bases, with 14 bases left between them. CDR3 sequence reads: CASSSDQVMNTEAFF. The CDR3 region has the DNA TGTGCCAGCAGCTCCGACCAGGTGATGAACACTGAAGCTTTCTTT.

The chain is built from TRBV2 and TRBJ1-5, with D unclear. There are 14 residues in the CDR3. Trimming pared 0 bases from V and 4 bases from J, leaving 7 bases between. Germline-derived CDR1 and CDR2 are SNHLY and FYNNEI. The CDR3 DNA is TGTGCCAGCAGTGAAGCCACAGAGAATCAGCCCCAGCATTTT. Protein: CASSEATENQPQHF.

The rearrangement links TRBV25-1 to TRBJ1-2; TRBD1 agrees at 7 bases. With V trimmed by 6 bases and J by 5 bases, 15 bases remained unmatched. Per germline, CDR1 MGHDK and CDR2 SYGVNS. This CDR3 comprises 16 residues. The CDR3 DNA is TGTGCCAGCAGCCCACCAGGACAGGTTTTTTATTATGGCTACACCTTC. It translates to CASSPPGQVFYYGYTF.